Each of the 3 T cell receptor beta chains below was sequenced from the same sample in a study of T cell changes during pregnancy in multiple sclerosis. Repertoires were generated with immunoSEQ multiplex PCR, while TCRdb's copy carries only in-frame clones and drops some. The sample holds roughly 74,000 clones, 80% to 90% seen once. This specimen consisted of peripheral blood, obtained before pregnancy. The receptors shown here come from a female donor with multiple sclerosis, enrolled in a pregnancy study.

V and J are TRBV30 and TRBJ1-1; 9 bases are a match to TRBD1. Germline loops: CDR1 GTSNPN, CDR2 SVGIG (reference sequence). The CDR3 covers 12 residues. V trimming: 4 bases; J trimming: 3 bases; junction bases outside the gene matches: 0. The CDR3 is CAWNRGHTEAFF. CDR3 sequence (DNA): TGTGCCTGGAACAGGGGGCACACTGAAGCTTTCTTT. The full variable domain, in which reference TRBV30 and TRBJ1-1 provide the parts outside the CDR3, is SQTIHQWPATLVQPVGSPLSLECTVEGTSNPNLYWYRQAAGRGLQLLFYSVGIGQISSEVPQNLSASRPQDRQFILSSKKLLLSDSGFYLCAWNRGHTEAFFGQGTRLTVV.

The gene calls are TRBV7-2 and TRBJ2-7; 8 nucleotides match TRBD1. The CDR3 length is 15 residues. The germline V gene has CDR1 SGHTA and CDR2 FQGNSA. J gave up 1 base and V 3 bases, and 5 bases lay outside the gene matches. In nucleotides, the CDR3 is TGTGCCAGCAGCTTGTGGGACAGGACTTCCTACGAGCAGTACTTC. It specifies CASSLWDRTSYEQYF. The variable domain in full, completed from reference TRBV7-2 and TRBJ2-7, reads GAGVSQSPSNKVTEKGKDVELRCDPISGHTALYWYRQSLGQGLEFLIYFQGNSAPDKSGLPSDRFSAERTGGSVSTLTIQRTQQEDSAVYLCASSLWDRTSYEQYFGPGTRLTVT.

This clone showed up just a few times. The CDR3 bases are TGTGCCAGCAGTTACTCCGGCCAGGGGCACTCACCCCTCCACTTT. Its translation is CASSYSGQGHSPLHF. The V call is TRBV6-5, the J call TRBJ1-6; D is possibly TRBD1 (6 bases). Trimming took 0 bases from V and 10 from J, leaving 13 bases between them. The germline V gene encodes CDR1 MNHEY and CDR2 SVGAGI. This CDR3 is 15 amino acids long.